The source of this TCR beta chain is a study of vaccination effects on CD4 cells after COVID-19. V was clipped by 6 bases and J by 5 bases, with 16 bases between them. This CDR3 region has 14 residues. CDR1 and CDR2 from the germline V gene are SNHLY and FYNNEI. A remark on this clone: Its specificity is not known.

Peptide-pool stimulation followed by sequencing identified expanded antigen-specific CD4+ clonotypes in the ViraFEST assay. The culture ran for 10 days before CD4+ T cells were isolated. Having tested negative for nucleocapsid antibodies, the vaccine recipients showed no prior SARS-CoV-2 infection. A half-medium replacement with IL-2 medium was carried out on days 3 and 7. Method: immunoSEQ multiplex PCR; TCRdb's copy keeps in-frame clones and lacks some. The table records 20,000 to 25,000 clones, approximately 72% of them present only once. The sample here was CD4+ T cells from PBMCs cultured with HCoV-NL63 spike peptides, taken before COVID-19 vaccination. The rearrangement joins TRBV2 to TRBJ1-1; D not resolved. The clonotype was recovered from a human donor who received a COVID-19 vaccine. CDR3: CASRGGDRRTEAFF. CDR3 nucleotide sequence: TGTGCCAGCAGAGGCGGGGATAGAAGGACTGAAGCTTTCTTT.